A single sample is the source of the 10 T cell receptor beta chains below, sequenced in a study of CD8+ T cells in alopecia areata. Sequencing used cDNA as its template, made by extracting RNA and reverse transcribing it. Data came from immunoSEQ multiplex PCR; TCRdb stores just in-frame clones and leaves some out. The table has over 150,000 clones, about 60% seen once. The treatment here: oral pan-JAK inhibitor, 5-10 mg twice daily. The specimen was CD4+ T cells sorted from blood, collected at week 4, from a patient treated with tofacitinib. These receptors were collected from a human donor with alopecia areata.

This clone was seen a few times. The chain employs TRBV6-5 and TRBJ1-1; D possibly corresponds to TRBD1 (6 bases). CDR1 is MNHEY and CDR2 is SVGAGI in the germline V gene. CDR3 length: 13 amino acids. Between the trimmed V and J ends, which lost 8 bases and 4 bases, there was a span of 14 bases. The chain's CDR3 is CASVGAMGTEAFF. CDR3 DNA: TGTGCCAGCGTGGGGGCGATGGGCACTGAAGCTTTCTTT.

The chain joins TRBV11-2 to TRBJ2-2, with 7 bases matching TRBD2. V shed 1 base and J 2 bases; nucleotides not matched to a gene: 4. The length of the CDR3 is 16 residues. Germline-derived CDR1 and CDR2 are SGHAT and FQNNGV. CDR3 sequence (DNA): TGTGCCAGCAGCTTAGGGAGGACTAGTAACACCGGGGAGCTGTTTTTT. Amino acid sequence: CASSLGRTSNTGELFF.

CDR3 amino acids: CAWSPGRGISAFF. CDR3 sequence (DNA): TGTGCCTGGAGCCCCGGGAGAGGGATAAGTGCTTTCTTT. The V and J genes are TRBV30 and TRBJ1-1; D remains ambiguous. CDR1 and CDR2 from the germline V gene are GTSNPN and SVGIG (reference sequence). The CDR3 is made up of 13 amino acids. V lost 3 bases to trimming and J lost 11 bases, with 19 bases between them.

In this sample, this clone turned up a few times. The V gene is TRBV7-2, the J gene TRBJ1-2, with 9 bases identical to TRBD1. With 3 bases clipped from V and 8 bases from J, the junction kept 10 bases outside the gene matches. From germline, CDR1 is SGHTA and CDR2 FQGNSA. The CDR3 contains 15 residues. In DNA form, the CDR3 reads TGTGCCAGCAGCTTGGGACAGGGCGAAACGGGGGGCTACACCTTC. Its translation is CASSLGQGETGGYTF.

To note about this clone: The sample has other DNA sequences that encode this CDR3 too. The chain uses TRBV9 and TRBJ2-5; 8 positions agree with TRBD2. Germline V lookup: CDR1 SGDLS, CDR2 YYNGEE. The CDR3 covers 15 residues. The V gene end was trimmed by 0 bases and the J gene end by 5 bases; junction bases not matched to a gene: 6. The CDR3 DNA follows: TGTGCCAGCAGCGTAGGGCGGGGGGCCCCGGAGACCCAGTACTTC. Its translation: CASSVGRGAPETQYF.

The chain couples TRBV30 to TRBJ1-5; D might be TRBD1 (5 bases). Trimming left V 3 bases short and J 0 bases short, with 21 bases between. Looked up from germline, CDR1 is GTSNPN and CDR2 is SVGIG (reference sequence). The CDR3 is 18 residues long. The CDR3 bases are TGTGCCTGGAGCCCTCGGGGCCAACTACGCTATAGCAATCAGCCCCAGCATTTT. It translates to CAWSPRGQLRYSNQPQHF.

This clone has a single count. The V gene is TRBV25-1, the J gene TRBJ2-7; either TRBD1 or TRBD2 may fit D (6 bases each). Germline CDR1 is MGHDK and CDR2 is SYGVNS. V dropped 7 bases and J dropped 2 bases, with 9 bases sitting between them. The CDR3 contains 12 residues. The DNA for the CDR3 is TGTGCCAGCAAAGGGGGGACCTACGAGCAGTACTTC. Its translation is CASKGGTYEQYF.

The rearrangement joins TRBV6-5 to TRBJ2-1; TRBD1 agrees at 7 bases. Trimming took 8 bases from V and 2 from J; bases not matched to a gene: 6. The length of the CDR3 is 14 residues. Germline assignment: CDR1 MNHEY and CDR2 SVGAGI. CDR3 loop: CASSTGTTYNEQFF. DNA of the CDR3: TGTGCCAGCTCGACAGGGACCACCTACAATGAGCAGTTCTTC.

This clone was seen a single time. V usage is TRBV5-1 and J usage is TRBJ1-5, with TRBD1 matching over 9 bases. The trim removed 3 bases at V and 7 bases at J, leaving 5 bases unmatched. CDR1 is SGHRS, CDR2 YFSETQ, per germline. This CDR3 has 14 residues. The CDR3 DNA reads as TGCGCCAGCAGCTGGGGACAGGGAGAGCAGCCCCAGCATTTT. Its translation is CASSWGQGEQPQHF.

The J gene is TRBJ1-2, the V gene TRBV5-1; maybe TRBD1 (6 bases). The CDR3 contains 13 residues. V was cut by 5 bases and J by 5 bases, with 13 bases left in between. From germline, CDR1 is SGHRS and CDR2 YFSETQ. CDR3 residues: CASRLGGLYGYTF. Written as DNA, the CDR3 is TGCGCCAGCAGGCTAGGGGGGCTATATGGCTACACCTTC.